These T cell receptor beta chains were read from a single sample in a study of somatic mutations in cytotoxic T cells in rheumatoid arthritis. Here immunoSEQ multiplex PCR was the method, and the copy in TCRdb shows in-frame clones only, minus some. The top ten hold more than 30% of the sample, which has under 13,000 clones, 79% seen once. Sequencing was performed on CD8+ T cells sorted from blood. These receptors all come from an adult with rheumatoid arthritis. Each CDR3 is given with its conserved first and last residue. The D gene is left open where the match is weak. Not every row has a clone size; where given, it reads once, few, many or a size class.

V	J	D	size	DNA	CDR3
TRBV4-1	TRBJ2-2	TRBD2	.	TGCGCCAGCAGCGCGCGGGAGGCCGGAACCGGGGAGCTGTTTTTT	CASSAREAGTGELFF
TRBV28	TRBJ2-1	TRBD2	.	TGTGCCAGCAGTTTCGGGATAAGCGGGGTGTACAATGAGCAGTTCTTC	CASSFGISGVYNEQFF
TRBV19	TRBJ1-2	TRBD1	few	TGTGCCAGCACCTCAGGGGGTAACTATGGCTACACCTTC	CASTSGGNYGYTF
TRBV7-2	TRBJ2-2	TRBD1	.	TGTGCCAGCAGAAATCGGACAGGGCACACCGGGGAGCTGTTTTTT	CASRNRTGHTGELFF
TRBV4-1	TRBJ2-1	.	few	TGCGCCAGCAGCCAAGAACAATATGAGCAGTTCTTC	CASSQEQYEQFF
TRBV19	TRBJ1-5	TRBD1	.	TGTGCCAGTAGTCCCGGACAGGGGGTTCATCAGCCCCAGCATTTT	CASSPGQGVHQPQHF
TRBV9	TRBJ1-1	TRBD1	.	TGTGCCAGCAGCCCCGGACAGGATGATGAAGCTTTCTTT	CASSPGQDDEAFF
TRBV15	TRBJ1-2	.	few	TGTGCCACCAGCAGTATACGGTGGAACTATGGCTACACCTTC	CATSSIRWNYGYTF
TRBV30	TRBJ2-3	TRBD1	.	TGTGCCTGGACTCGGGGACAGAACACAGATACGCAGTATTTT	CAWTRGQNTDTQYF
TRBV5-4	TRBJ1-2	.	.	TGTGCCAGCAGGGGCTTCGGACAATATGGCTACACCTTC	CASRGFGQYGYTF